The sequence of this T cell receptor beta chain was determined in a study of blood T cell repertoires in COVID-19. At the level of the study: The analysed material was cDNA or gDNA that came from T cells, B-cell-depleted T cells, or PBMCs.

Trimming stripped 0 bases from V and 4 bases from J, with 19 bases between. The CDR3 length is 17 residues. Germline V gives CDR1 SGHRS, CDR2 YFSETQ. The table came from immunoSEQ multiplex PCR; TCRdb's copy has only in-frame clones and leaves some out. The sample shows about 250,000 clones, around 90% of them seen only once. The J gene is TRBJ1-2, the V gene TRBV5-1; D is unclear. This receptor was obtained from a woman between 55 and 75 years old with COVID-19, enrolled during active disease. What was sequenced was peripheral blood. DNA of the CDR3: TGCGCCAGCAGCTTGGCCCCTGAGGGCCTAATGGGCTATGGCTACACCTTC. Translating it yields CASSLAPEGLMGYGYTF.